This TCR beta chain was identified in a study of molecular identifiers for immune sequencing clone quantification. This clonotype was seen repeatedly, ten times or more. Trimming stripped 6 bases from V and 0 bases from J, with 11 bases between. CDR1 and CDR2 (germline): KGHDR, SFDVKD. The CDR3 sequence is 15 residues long. The authors built bulk TCR libraries by previously described methods with listed TCR primers. In TCRdb, the PCR reads were re-called with MiXCR into one record per CDR3 protein. Of over 600,000 distinct CDR3 sequences listed, approximately 20% are singletons. Material: naive CD8+ T cells from blood, with Jurkat cell RNA spiked in. The sample's subset: FACS-sorted CD8+CD4-CCR7+CD45RA+ naive T cells. The TCR sequence derives from a human donor in good health. Some libraries in this study had Jurkat cell RNA spiked in. The J gene is TRBJ2-1, the V gene TRBV24-1, with D possibly TRBD1 on 6 matching bases. The CDR3 DNA follows: TGTGCCACCAGTACCGGACAGAGCTCCTACAATGAGCAGTTCTTC. Amino acid sequence: CATSTGQSSYNEQFF.